The T cell receptor (beta chain) described here comes from a study of cytomegalovirus exposure and HLA in healthy donors. Study-wide results and limits: Through in vitro validation, a few CMV-associated chains were shown to be specific for CMV antigens. Cytomegalovirus-associated TCR beta chains were listed, numbering more than 150.

Remarks on this clone: Its antigen remains unidentified.

Sequenced by immunoSEQ multiplex PCR; TCRdb stores in-frame clones only, minus some. The sample holds 110,000 to 150,000 clones; approximately 90% are singletons and the top ten take over 5%. The V and J ends lost 7 bases and 1 base respectively, with 19 bases between them. CDR1 and CDR2 from the germline V gene are SNHLY and FYNNEI. The CDR3 loop spans 16 amino acids. The material sequenced was PBMCs. This sequence originates from a woman between 25 and 40 years old in good health and CMV-seropositive. The J gene is TRBJ1-2, the V gene TRBV2, with D possibly matching TRBD1 (5 bases). CDR3 nucleotide sequence: TGTGCCAGCAAGCAAACCACTTTCGGACATAACTATGGCTACACCTTC. Its translation is CASKQTTFGHNYGYTF. The variable domain in full, completed from reference TRBV2 and TRBJ1-2, reads EPEVTQTPSHQVTQMGQEVILRCVPISNHLYFYWYRQILGQKVEFLVSFYNNEISEKSEIFDDQFSVERPDGSNFTLKIRSTKLEDSAMYFCASKQTTFGHNYGYTFGSGTRLTVV.